Described below is a single T cell receptor (beta chain) sequence and its context. Its matching antigen is unknown. The sample belongs to a study of shared clonotypes between healthy human individuals. General study results and limits: A few donors showed sharing of approximately 5% of naive CD4 clonotypes.

Division of CD4+ cells produced a CD45RA+ naive subset and a CD45RA-negative memory subset. Germline trimming cut 4 bases from V and 5 bases from J; bases unmatched to any gene: 10. The CDR3 has 14 residues. Germline V lookup: CDR1 GTSNPN, CDR2 SVGIG (reference sequence). TCRdb's table, derived via immunoSEQ multiplex PCR, lists solely in-frame clones and lacks some. The data hold approximately 1,000,000 clones, with 70% to 80% observed a single time. This clonotype originated in a man in his late teens or twenties in good health. Some clones in this sample may be carry-over from other donors' samples. Specimen: memory CD4+ T cells from PBMCs. Indicated subset: CD45RA-negative fraction. The V and J genes are TRBV30 and TRBJ2-5; 7 bases map to TRBD1. CDR3: CAWIKSGGSETQYF. CDR3 bases: TGTGCCTGGATCAAGTCAGGGGGAAGTGAGACCCAGTACTTC.